This entry is about one T cell receptor beta chain. Its target antigen remains unknown. One end of the junction does not line up with germline, which may come from a read error. This sample was included in a study of cytomegalovirus exposure and HLA in healthy donors (dated by TCRdb to about 2017). For the study in its entirety: An earlier analysis of about 530 of the donors reported approximately 280 Gb of sequence data and some 110 million unique TCR beta sequences obtained from about 180 million T cells. About 310 gigabases of sequencing data and around 87 million unique TCR sequences were included in an early release covering 550 to 650 HLA-typed donors. The genetic ancestry cluster associated with self-reported Caucasian donors included approximately 85% of the approximately 430 genotyped donors. The study was designed to test whether signatures of past pathogen exposure could be identified by cataloging public T cell receptors. The study used immunosequencing to profile the T cell repertoires of 600 to 850 subjects and linked those repertoires to cytomegalovirus serostatus. Along with the approximately 650-subject first cohort, a separate validation cohort of 120 different subjects was used. To predict cytomegalovirus infection status, the study brought together high-throughput TCR immunosequencing, statistical association of individual TCRs with disease status, and machine learning. To study patterns of TCR occurrence, a later analysis re-analyzed previously published TCR beta repertoires from several hundred donors and added high-resolution HLA genotyping. The later analysis used no new phenotypic data to find candidate immune exposures, relying instead on TCR beta sequences and their occurrence across donors. In an earlier analysis of 500 to 650 of the donors, high-throughput TCR beta sequencing was used to judge whether each TCR beta V gene segment behaved as functional or pseudogenic. Donor age, sex, ethnicity and CMV serostatus were collected together with the repertoire data. Genome-wide SNP genotypes for about three fifths of the roughly 670 donors were used in a later genetic analysis, which treated that subset as a discovery cohort. Every repertoire in the discovery cohort had been generated on one and the same sequencing platform. HLA typing included class I and class II loci at four-digit resolution. Typing coverage differed by locus: A, B, C, DRB1 and DQB1 were typed in roughly 620-630 donors, DQA1 in approximately 520, DPA1 in 600 to 610, and DPB1 in roughly 470. Because of strong linkage in the cohort, a few DR-DQ haplotypes were treated as single units for association and clustering. Among about 360 genotyped donors of the cohort, an average of roughly 240,000 unique TCR beta nucleotide sequences were sequenced per donor, around 20% of them non-productive. The investigation overall reported the following: Roughly uniform sequencing depth across donors was assumed in presence/absence analyses, although this assumption may not hold. When HLA alleles, especially DR and DQ, strongly co-occurred, TCR associations were difficult to assign to individual alleles. Because HLA typing was missing for some donors at each locus, association tests included only the typed subset. Specific HLA alleles were associated with some 15,000 TCR beta sequences at a false discovery rate of 0.05 in a later analysis. Linkage disequilibrium might explain the correlated functional status among segregating V segments, but an unknown experimental factor could not be excluded. Most TCR sequences were observed very rarely across donors, whereas some public TCRs were present in many individuals. A further reported finding was that TCR beta sequences accurately predicted the HLA-A and HLA-B alleles for most subjects in the first cohort. In an earlier analysis of 587 of the donors, most TCR beta V segments appeared in productive rearrangements about 87% or about 30% of the time, broadly matching IMGT annotations. According to a later genetic analysis, donors in an Asian-associated ancestry cluster had fewer N-insertions in productive TCRs than the approximately 630-donor mean. In both the original and validation cohorts, the classifier was reported to diagnose cytomegalovirus status with high specificity and sensitivity. The study listed 164 TCR beta chains as associated with cytomegalovirus. In a later genetic analysis, a missense DCLRE1C variant was associated with V-gene and J-gene trimming of TCR beta chains, and the association was replicated in an independent cohort. Immune exposure information for the cohort was limited to CMV serostatus. Because counts were too low, roughly 16 rarely observed V segments, including chromosome 9 orphons, were excluded from the earlier analysis of 500 to 700 of the donors. A later analysis found that HLA-associated TCR beta chains were more clonally expanded and had lower generation probabilities than equally common non-associated chains. In this cohort, only TCR beta chains were sequenced, and detectable features were limited by the absence of alpha or paired-chain data. A later analysis found that most CMV-associated TCR beta chains appeared HLA-restricted, with HLA associations seemingly driven largely by CMV exposure. In a later analysis, several top co-occurrence clusters were reported to appear linked to parvovirus B19, influenza, CMV and Epstein-Barr virus. It was suggested by the authors that the approach could potentially be generalized to other disease states and immunological phenotypes. In vitro tests confirmed that a few of the cytomegalovirus-associated TCR beta chains recognize cytomegalovirus antigens. A group of highly shared sequence variants was considered likely to be a technical artifact of the sequencing pipeline. In a later analysis, the rate of TCR association differed among HLA loci, with DRB1 alleles having the most associated TCRs and HLA-C alleles having the fewest.

Receptors were amplified or captured by the immunoSEQ multiplex PCR assay. The multiplex PCR relied on a mix of 60 forward primers for TCR Vbeta segments and 13 reverse primers for TCR Jbeta segments. The CDR3 region of rearranged TCR beta genes was amplified from genomic DNA with a multiplex PCR assay. The Illumina HiSeq System was used to sequence the amplified TCR beta libraries as 87-base-pair reads. The authors' analysis ran thus. A later analysis tallied tens of millions of unique TCR beta chains across the approximately 670 repertoires, and about 12 million of those chains were shared by two or more donors. Raw reads were error-corrected and collapsed into unique sequences with a nearest-neighbor algorithm that merged closely related sequences to remove PCR and sequencing errors. To assign V, D and J gene segments, CDR3 sequences were aligned to IMGT reference sequences. For a sequence to be retained, a match of at least six nucleotides to both a V gene segment and a J gene segment was required. A rearrangement counted as productive if the CDR3 had no stop codons and remained in frame with V and J, and every other rearrangement counted as non-productive. CDR3 was defined according to IMGT convention as the region running from the second conserved V-encoded cysteine to the conserved J-encoded phenylalanine. The earlier analysis of about 590 of the donors excluded sequences that lacked an unambiguous match to a single V gene segment. An earlier analysis of around 600 of the donors classified V segments as functional when productive rearrangements were above 56.7% and as segregating when the standard deviation between donors was above 5%. A statistical classification framework was built to diagnose cytomegalovirus status from the catalog of TCR beta chain sequences. A later analysis assigned V and J genes by comparing TCR nucleotide sequences with IMGT/GENE-DB human TR gene sequences. The TCRdist pipeline was used in a later analysis to assign CDR3 sequences and most-parsimonious VDJ recombination scenarios. In a later analysis, each TCR beta chain was defined by its CDR3 amino acid sequence together with its V-gene family, and reads without a unique V-gene family were excluded. To address suspected cross-contamination and a sequencing artifact, a later analysis removed a few hundred highly shared, low-generation-probability nucleotide sequences. In a later analysis, a clonal expansion index for each public chain was calculated from normalized within-repertoire ranks of inferred template counts. In a later analysis, generation probabilities were computed using a VDJ recombination model fitted to out-of-frame rearrangements, and the results were checked against IGoR. A later analysis scored TCR-TCR, TCR-HLA and TCR-CMV co-occurrence with hypergeometric tests, applying a repertoire-size bias correction to TCR pairs. A later analysis estimated false discovery rates by permuting HLA or CMV assignments 20 times. In a later analysis, co-occurring TCRs were grouped using DBSCAN, with TCRdist sequence similarity added in when clustering inside HLA-allele-positive subsets. Repertoires with fewer than 30,000 or more than 120,000 public chains, plus five repertoires with anomalous nucleotide sharing, were excluded from co-occurrence clustering. TCRdb's version of the immuneACCESS table is confined to in-frame rearrangements and falls short of the full clone set. An unresolved V gene accounts for under half of the shortfall where checked; the remainder is of unknown origin. V and J calls and clone size are those listed in that table; D and trimming were worked out from the DNA. Here the sample has around 130,000 clones; just under 80% occur a single time. The ten largest clones add up to around 1.5% of the sample.

The cohort was made up of 650 to 700 healthy bone marrow donors. At the time of sampling, every cohort member was nominally healthy, though immune exposures that went unrecorded were likely present. The donor was CMV seronegative and belonged to the group of over 300 seronegative cohort members. Every donor gave a peripheral blood sample, and the peripheral blood mononuclear cells from that sample were used for TCR beta sequencing. The Qiagen DNeasy Blood Extraction Kit was used to extract genomic DNA from the blood cell samples. The source material was PBMCs. The TCR comes from a woman aged 18-35 years in good health and CMV-seronegative.

The CDR3 corresponds to CDWSNGIGGSSNQPQHF. The nucleotide sequence reads TGTGACTGGAGTAATGGAATCGGAGGCAGCAGCAATCAGCCCCAGCATTTT. The rearranged segments are TRBV30 and TRBJ1-5; the D gene remains uncertain. CDR1 and CDR2, looked up from the germline V gene (reference sequence), are GTSNPN and SVGIG. The CDR3 runs 17 residues from the cysteine to the phenylalanine. Only CDR3 DNA is held: 51 bases, read in frame from base 1.